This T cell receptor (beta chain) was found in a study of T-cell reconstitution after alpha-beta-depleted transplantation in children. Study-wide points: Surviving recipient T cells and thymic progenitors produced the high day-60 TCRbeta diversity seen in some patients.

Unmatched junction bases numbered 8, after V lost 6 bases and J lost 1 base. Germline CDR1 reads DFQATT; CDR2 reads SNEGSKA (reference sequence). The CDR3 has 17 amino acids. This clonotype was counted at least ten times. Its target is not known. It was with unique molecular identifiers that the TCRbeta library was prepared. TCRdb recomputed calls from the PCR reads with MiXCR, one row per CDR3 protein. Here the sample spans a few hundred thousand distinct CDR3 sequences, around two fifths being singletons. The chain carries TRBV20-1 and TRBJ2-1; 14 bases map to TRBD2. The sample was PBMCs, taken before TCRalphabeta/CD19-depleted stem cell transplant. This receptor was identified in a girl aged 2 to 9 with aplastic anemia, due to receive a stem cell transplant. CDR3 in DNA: TGCAGTGCAACGGGACTAGCGGGAGAGGGGTCCTACAATGAGCAGTTCTTC. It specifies CSATGLAGEGSYNEQFF.